This T cell receptor (beta chain) was identified during a study of cytomegalovirus exposure and HLA in healthy donors. At the level of the study: There were some 380 genotyped donors. Of these, about 81% fell in the genetic ancestry cluster associated with self-reported Caucasian donors.

Findings of the study overall: About 87% or about 30% of the time was how often most TCR beta V segments were productive, according to an earlier analysis. Most TCR sequences were seen very rarely across donors, but some public TCRs occurred in many.

Trimming shortened V by 4 bases and J by 1 base, and 11 bases separated the two germline ends. The germline V gene has CDR1 SGHAT and CDR2 FQNNGV. The CDR3 sequence is 14 residues long. On this clone itself: Its matching antigen is unknown.

The PCR was carried out with 60 Vbeta primers and 13 Jbeta primers. Sequencing used immunoSEQ multiplex PCR; TCRdb keeps in-frame clones, though not all of them. The specimen's table records roughly 51,000 clones. The chain uses TRBV11-2 and TRBJ2-7; D might be TRBD1 (5 bases). This receptor was identified in a woman aged 50 to 60 in good health and CMV-seropositive. The sequencing sample was made of PBMCs. CDR3 in amino acids: CASSSSTASYEQYF. The CDR3 DNA sequence: TGTGCCAGCAGCTCTTCGACAGCATCCTACGAGCAGTACTTC.